This TCR beta chain is from a study of response to subunit inactivated influenza vaccine listed by TCRdb under 2018. For the study in its entirety: To follow how T cells responded to a trivalent subunit inactivated influenza vaccine, the researchers relied on deep quantitative profiling of the T cell receptor repertoire. Points the paper makes about the study in general: It was suggested by the authors that each seasonal influenza vaccination may recruit only a limited number of new T cells.

The sample holds many counts of this clonotype. Its antigen is unknown. No per-base quality is available; no much larger clone lies one base away. Trimming removed 3 bases from V and 8 bases from J, leaving 7 bases between the germline ends. The CDR3, from cysteine to phenylalanine, totals 11 residues. Only the CDR3 part of the read is kept: 33 bases, read in frame from the first base. Taken from the germline V gene, the CDR1 and CDR2 loops are MGHDK and SYGVNS. The method behind the library was RT-PCR. TCRdb lists the instrument as Illumina HiSeq 2500. TCRdb handled the public reads itself, with Q25 trimming in fastp and clone calling in MiXCR, and kept productive beta chains. Merged by CDR3 protein, the rows form single entries marked with the most common genes and DNA. This sample has fewer than 250,000 distinct CDR3 sequences in its table, and around 14% of those were observed once. The top ten clonotypes cover under 30% of the sample.

This sequence uses TRBV25-1 and TRBJ1-2, with an unclear D gene assignment. The material sequenced was CD8+ T cells sorted from PBMCs, taken 5 days after vaccination. This receptor was taken from a man aged 45-65 years who received an inactivated influenza vaccine. Donor details come from another sample of the same person, matched by shared clones. The DNA is as follows: TGTGCCAGCAGTGATGGGTGGGGCTACACCTTC. Its protein reads: CASSDGWGYTF.